These T cell receptor beta chains were read from a single sample in a study of graft-versus-host responses after intestinal transplantation. Assay used: immunoSEQ multiplex PCR; TCRdb lists only in-frame clones, some missing. Here the sample spans about 50,000 clones, over 90% being singletons. These receptors' targets are unknown. This specimen was unstimulated CD4+ T cells sorted from spleen or lymph node cells, taken before transplant. The receptors here all came from a human donor who was the organ donor for an intestinal transplant. CDR3s include the opening cysteine and the closing phenylalanine or tryptophan. The D gene is left open where the match is weak. Some rows mark clone size as missing; the rest say once, few, many or name a class of expanded clone.

J gene	D gene	V gene	clone size	CDR3 protein	CDR3 DNA
TRBJ2-3	NA	TRBV4-2	NA	CASSQDQGLATDTQYF	TGTGCCAGCAGCCAAGATCAGGGACTTGCCACAGATACGCAGTATTTT
TRBJ2-1	TRBD2	TRBV7-8	NA	CASKVTSGSPEQFF	TGTGCCAGCAAGGTCACTAGCGGGTCCCCCGAGCAGTTCTTC
TRBJ2-7	NA	TRBV5-1	once	CASSLVGDSSSYEQYF	TGCGCCAGCAGCTTGGTGGGGGACTCTTCATCCTACGAGCAGTACTTC
TRBJ1-1	NA	TRBV7-2	NA	CASSLVGGVGNTEAFF	TGTGCCAGCAGCTTAGTCGGGGGAGTGGGGAACACTGAAGCTTTCTTT
TRBJ2-5	TRBD2	TRBV10-3	NA	CAISAGREQYF	TGTGCCATCAGTGCTGGGAGGGAGCAGTACTTC
TRBJ2-5	TRBD2	TRBV15	NA	CATSREGRGGTQYF	TGTGCCACCAGCAGAGAAGGTCGGGGGGGGACCCAGTACTTC
TRBJ1-5	TRBD1	TRBV10-2	once	CASTTGGNQPQHF	TGCGCCAGCACGACAGGGGGTAATCAGCCCCAGCATTTT
TRBJ2-7	TRBD2	TRBV9	NA	CASSPGTMTEQYF	TGTGCCAGCAGCCCCGGGACTATGACCGAGCAGTACTTC
TRBJ2-1	TRBD2	TRBV5-1	few	CASSSTSGRGNEQFF	TGCGCCAGCAGCTCGACTAGCGGGAGAGGGAATGAGCAGTTCTTC
TRBJ2-1	NA	TRBV7-2	NA	CASSSRQSGSYNEQFF	TGTGCCAGCAGCTCGAGACAAAGCGGGTCCTACAATGAGCAGTTCTTC
TRBJ2-2	NA	TRBV10-1	NA	CASSESCWNTGELFF	TGCGCCAGCAGTGAGTCGTGCTGGAACACCGGGGAGCTGTTTTTT
TRBJ2-1	NA	TRBV28	NA	CASSRAPLAKREQFF	TGTGCCAGCAGCCGAGCGCCATTAGCGAAAAGGGAGCAGTTCTTC
TRBJ1-5	NA	TRBV5-6	NA	CASSQWGGRDYSNQPQHF	TGTGCCAGCAGCCAGTGGGGGGGCCGGGACTATAGCAATCAGCCCCAGCATTTT
TRBJ1-3	NA	TRBV27	once	CASSLRQGSGNTIYF	TGTGCCAGCAGTTTAAGGCAGGGATCTGGAAACACCATATATTTT
TRBJ1-1	NA	TRBV19	NA	CARAAATISSSTEAFF	TGTGCCAGAGCAGCCGCGACGATATCAAGCTCCACTGAAGCTTTCTTT
TRBJ2-7	NA	TRBV7-6	NA	CASSLYYEQYF	TGTGCCAGCAGCCTCTACTACGAGCAGTACTTC
TRBJ2-5	TRBD2	TRBV5-4	NA	CASSPALLAGGGETQYF	TGTGCCAGCAGCCCTGCCTTACTAGCGGGAGGGGGGGAGACCCAGTACTTC
TRBJ2-3	TRBD2	TRBV4-3	NA	CASSGTSGTDTQYF	TGCGCCAGCAGTGGTACTAGCGGGACAGATACGCAGTATTTT
TRBJ2-7	TRBD2	TRBV29-1	NA	CSVRGLAGNEQYF	TGCAGCGTGCGGGGACTAGCCGGAAACGAGCAGTACTTC
TRBJ2-1	NA	TRBV7-2	NA	CASSLEPLPTYNEQFF	TGTGCCAGCAGCTTAGAGCCCTTGCCGACCTACAATGAGCAGTTCTTC
TRBJ1-1	NA	TRBV27	NA	CASSLKDLPNTEAFF	TGTGCCAGCAGCCTCAAAGACCTCCCGAACACTGAAGCTTTCTTT
TRBJ2-3	TRBD2	TRBV4-2	NA	CASSQGGRGTDTQYF	TGTGCCAGCAGCCAAGGCGGGAGGGGCACAGATACGCAGTATTTT
TRBJ2-1	NA	TRBV14	NA	CASSRGLMAYNEQFF	TGTGCCAGCAGCCGGGGACTGATGGCGTACAATGAGCAGTTCTTC
TRBJ1-5	TRBD1	TRBV19	NA	CASSPRQGHQPQHF	TGTGCCAGTAGTCCCCGACAGGGTCATCAGCCCCAGCATTTT
TRBJ2-3	TRBD1	TRBV4-3	once	CASRRTGGTDTQYF	TGCGCCAGCAGGAGAACAGGGGGCACAGATACGCAGTATTTT
TRBJ2-3	TRBD2	TRBV7-2	few	CASSFGGGGTDTQYF	TGTGCCAGCAGCTTTGGGGGGGGAGGGACAGATACGCAGTATTTT
TRBJ2-5	TRBD2	TRBV7-2	few	CAGAAGGRETQYF	TGTGCCGGGGCAGCGGGAGGGCGGGAGACCCAGTACTTC
TRBJ2-7	TRBD1	TRBV5-1	few	CASSPYYFTGGYEQYF	TGCGCCAGCAGCCCTTACTACTTCACAGGGGGCTACGAGCAGTACTTC
TRBJ1-5	NA	TRBV2	NA	CASKGDTSNQPQHF	TGTGCCAGCAAGGGGGATACAAGCAATCAGCCCCAGCATTTT
TRBJ2-5	NA	TRBV5-1	NA	CASSLRETQYF	TGCGCCAGCAGCCTTCGGGAGACCCAGTACTTC
TRBJ2-1	NA	TRBV10-3	NA	CAISELVGRGINEQFF	TGTGCCATCAGTGAGTTGGTGGGAAGAGGGATCAATGAGCAGTTCTTC
TRBJ2-3	NA	TRBV27	NA	CASRIRGTDTQYF	TGTGCCAGCAGGATAAGGGGAACAGATACGCAGTATTTT
TRBJ2-2	NA	TRBV15	few	CATSRSTGELFF	TGTGCCACCAGCAGAAGTACCGGGGAGCTGTTTTTT
TRBJ2-1	TRBD2	TRBV6-4	NA	CASSETSGNGNEQFF	TGTGCCAGCAGTGAAACTAGCGGGAATGGTAATGAGCAGTTCTTC
TRBJ2-7	TRBD1	TRBV19	NA	CASSIRPGQAYEQYF	TGTGCCAGTAGTATTCGACCGGGACAGGCCTACGAGCAGTACTTC
TRBJ1-5	NA	TRBV6-5	NA	CASTLEGSMPQHF	TGTGCCAGCACACTCGAGGGATCAATGCCCCAGCATTTT
TRBJ2-5	TRBD2	TRBV28	NA	CASSLSTGGRETQYF	TGTGCCAGCAGTTTATCTACGGGAGGGAGGGAGACCCAGTACTTC
TRBJ2-7	TRBD2	TRBV30	NA	CAWSVALRTSVYEQYF	TGTGCCTGGAGTGTAGCCCTCAGGACTAGCGTCTACGAGCAGTACTTC
TRBJ2-1	TRBD2	TRBV10-3	NA	CAIRSGTIKNEQFF	TGTGCCATCAGGTCCGGGACTATAAAGAATGAGCAGTTCTTC
TRBJ2-7	NA	TRBV6-1	NA	CASSDRSSYEQYF	TGTGCCAGCAGTGACAGGAGCTCCTACGAGCAGTACTTC
TRBJ2-7	NA	TRBV20-1	NA	CSARQGEQYF	TGCAGTGCTAGACAGGGCGAGCAGTACTTC
TRBJ2-3	TRBD2	TRBV19	NA	CASRTSGRDTQYF	TGTGCCAGTAGGACTAGCGGGAGAGATACGCAGTATTTT
TRBJ1-5	NA	TRBV2	NA	CASRRGGNQPQHF	TGTGCCAGCAGGAGGGGGGGCAATCAGCCCCAGCATTTT
TRBJ2-2	TRBD2	TRBV5-4	NA	CASSLGLAGERTGELFF	TGTGCCAGCAGCTTGGGACTAGCGGGAGAACGGACCGGGGAGCTGTTTTTT
TRBJ1-6	TRBD1	TRBV25-1	NA	CASSEGTAYNSPLHF	TGTGCCAGCAGTGAAGGGACAGCTTATAATTCACCCCTCCACTTT
TRBJ1-1	TRBD1	TRBV18	NA	CASSPRQGQNTEAFF	TGTGCCAGCTCACCGCGACAGGGGCAGAACACTGAAGCTTTCTTT
TRBJ2-5	NA	TRBV27	NA	CASSSLTRVRETQYF	TGTGCCAGCAGTTCCTTGACTCGAGTCAGGGAGACCCAGTACTTC
TRBJ2-7	NA	TRBV7-2	NA	CASSLAGSAYEQYF	TGTGCCAGCAGCTTAGCGGGATCAGCCTACGAGCAGTACTTC
TRBJ1-2	NA	TRBV28	NA	CASSSSPDRGYTF	TGTGCCAGCAGTTCGTCTCCCGATCGGGGCTACACCTTC
TRBJ2-3	NA	TRBV18	few	CASSPKRRTDTQYF	TGTGCCAGCTCACCAAAGAGGAGAACAGATACGCAGTATTTT